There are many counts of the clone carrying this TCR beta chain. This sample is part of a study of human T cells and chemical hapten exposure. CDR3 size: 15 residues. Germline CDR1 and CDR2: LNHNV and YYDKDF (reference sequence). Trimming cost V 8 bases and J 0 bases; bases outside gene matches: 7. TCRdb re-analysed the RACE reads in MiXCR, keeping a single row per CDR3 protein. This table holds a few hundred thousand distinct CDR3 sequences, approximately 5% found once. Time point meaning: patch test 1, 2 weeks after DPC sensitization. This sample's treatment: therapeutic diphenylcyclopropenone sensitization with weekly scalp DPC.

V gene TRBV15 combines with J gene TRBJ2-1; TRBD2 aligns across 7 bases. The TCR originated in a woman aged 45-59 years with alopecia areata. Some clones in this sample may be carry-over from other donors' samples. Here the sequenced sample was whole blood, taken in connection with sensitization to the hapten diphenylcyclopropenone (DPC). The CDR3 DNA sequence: TGTGCCACCGGGGAGGGTAGGGTCTCCTACAATGAGCAGTTCTTC. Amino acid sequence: CATGEGRVSYNEQFF.